A single sample gave rise to the 28 T cell receptor beta chains below, sequenced in a study of cytomegalovirus exposure and HLA in healthy donors. Use of 60 Vbeta and 13 Jbeta primers characterized the PCR. The table came from immunoSEQ multiplex PCR; TCRdb's copy has only in-frame clones and leaves some out. The sample comprises about 100,000 clones, 65% to 80% of which are singletons, and 3.5% to 5% rests with the top ten. Sequenced input: PBMCs. These receptors originate from a male donor in good health and CMV-seronegative.

The chain couples TRBV10-1 to TRBJ2-7; 7 bases are a match to TRBD1. Per germline, CDR1 WNHNN and CDR2 SYGVQD (reference sequence). The ends lost 5 bases at V and 5 bases at J; junction bases unmatched: 9. This CDR3 is 14 amino acids long. CDR3 residues: CASSSTGNTNEQYF. The DNA of the CDR3 is TGCGCCAGCAGTTCGACAGGGAACACAAACGAGCAGTACTTC.

The chain couples TRBV9 to TRBJ2-7; D gene uncertain. The CDR3 is 13 residues long. V shed 3 bases and J shed 2 bases, with 9 bases lying between them. Germline V lookup: CDR1 SGDLS, CDR2 YYNGEE. CDR3 nucleotide sequence: TGTGCCAGCAGCGCAACAGATACCTACGAGCAGTACTTC. This gives the protein CASSATDTYEQYF.

The chain is built from TRBV28 and TRBJ1-1, with 12 bases fitting TRBD1. CDR3 length: 14 amino acids. Germline values: CDR1 MDHEN, CDR2 SYDVKM. DNA for the CDR3: TGTGTCATAGGGGGACAGGGGGCCGTGACTGAAGCTTTCTTT. This sequence encodes CVIGGQGAVTEAFF.

CDR3 sequence (DNA): TGTGCCACCGGAGCGGAGACCCAGTACTTC. As protein: CATGAETQYF. The chain couples TRBV28 to TRBJ2-5; D call uncertain. The CDR3 length is 10 residues. Deletions cut 10 bases from V and 5 bases from J, with 8 bases between. Germline assignment: CDR1 MDHEN and CDR2 SYDVKM.

V and J are TRBV6-5 and TRBJ2-7; perhaps TRBD2 as D (6 bases). Trimming took 6 bases from V and 7 from J, leaving 22 bases between them. Germline V gene sequence: CDR1 MNHEY, CDR2 SVGAGI. The CDR3 runs 15 residues. CDR3 region: CASSRGTPESGEQYF. CDR3 bases: TGTGCCAGCAGCCGGGGGACGCCTGAATCGGGAGAGCAGTACTTC.

This chain uses TRBV28 with TRBJ1-1, with D hard to call. This CDR3 has 16 amino acids. V was cut by 7 bases and J by 1 base, with 19 bases left in between. Germline CDR1 reads MDHEN; CDR2 reads SYDVKM. CDR3 region: CASNTEWERSNTEAFF. The CDR3 bases are TGTGCCAGCAACACGGAATGGGAGCGGTCGAACACTGAAGCTTTCTTT.

The V and J genes are TRBV30 and TRBJ2-2, with 13 bases fitting TRBD2. The J segment lost 4 bases and the V segment lost 3 bases, leaving 8 bases of the junction unmatched. Germline V gene lookup returns CDR1 GTSNPN and CDR2 SVGIG (reference sequence). This CDR3 has 17 residues. In DNA form, the CDR3 reads TGTGCCTGGAGCCGAATCTGGACTAGCGGGAGCACCGGGGAGCTGTTTTTT. As protein: CAWSRIWTSGSTGELFF.

This chain connects TRBV6-4 to TRBJ2-1, with 8 bases that match TRBD2. The V gene end was trimmed by 4 bases and the J gene end by 1 base; junction bases not matched to a gene: 3. The CDR3 is made up of 15 amino acids. Germline CDR1 reads MRHNA; CDR2 reads SNTAGT. The CDR3 is CASSALAGSYNEQFF. CDR3 bases: TGTGCCAGCAGTGCCTTAGCGGGATCCTACAATGAGCAGTTCTTC.

The table lists this clone with a few counts. The J gene is TRBJ1-5, the V gene TRBV6-5, with D unclear. V lost 5 bases to trimming and J lost 4 bases, with 9 bases between them. Germline lookup yields CDR1 MNHEY and CDR2 SVGAGI. CDR3 length equals 13 residues. The CDR3 DNA is TGTGCCAGCAGTACTTCTTTGAATCAGCCCCAGCATTTT. It is translated as CASSTSLNQPQHF.

On this clone: Other nucleotide sequences in the sample specify the same CDR3. The rearrangement links TRBV5-1 to TRBJ1-3; the D is unclear. This CDR3 contains 15 residues. Trimming removed 0 bases at V and 0 bases at J, with 7 bases between. CDR1 is SGHRS, CDR2 YFSETQ, per germline. The CDR3 here is CASSLDGSSGNTIYF. In nucleotides, the CDR3 is TGCGCCAGCAGCTTGGACGGTAGCTCTGGAAACACCATATATTTT.

The chain employs TRBV9 and TRBJ1-1; 7 nucleotides match TRBD1. V was pared by 0 bases and J by 6 bases, with 5 bases of the junction left unmatched. Germline V gene sequence: CDR1 SGDLS, CDR2 YYNGEE. The CDR3 has 14 amino acids. CDR3 protein: CASSVEGAMAEAFF. The CDR3 DNA follows: TGTGCCAGCAGCGTAGAGGGGGCGATGGCTGAAGCTTTCTTT.

This clone was counted a single time. The chain has TRBV7-9 and TRBJ2-7; D is possibly TRBD2 (6 bases). Trimming left V 1 base short and J 3 bases short, with 10 bases between. The CDR3 length is 14 residues. CDR1 and CDR2 from the germline V gene are SEHNR and FQNEAQ (reference sequence). In DNA, the CDR3 is TGTGCCAGCAGCTTAGGTGGTAGCGGCTACGAGCAGTACTTC. Its protein product is CASSLGGSGYEQYF.

The chain recombines TRBV30 with TRBJ1-5; D is perhaps TRBD1 (5 bases). The germline CDR1 and CDR2 sequences are GTSNPN and SVGIG (reference sequence). This CDR3 contains 13 residues. V shed 5 bases and J shed 4 bases, with 12 bases lying between them. CDR3 in DNA: TGTGCCTGGGGCTCAGGGCCTAATCAGCCCCAGCATTTT. The encoded protein is CAWGSGPNQPQHF.

The J gene is TRBJ2-7, the V gene TRBV7-8; the match to TRBD1 covers 7 bases. The ends lost 5 bases at V and 2 bases at J; junction bases unmatched: 6. Germline V CDR1 and CDR2: SGHVS, FQNEAQ. This CDR3 contains 14 residues. The CDR3 DNA sequence: TGTGCCAGCAGCCCGAACAGGGGTCCCTACGAGCAGTACTTC. It yields the protein CASSPNRGPYEQYF. The entire variable domain, with the rest obtained from reference TRBV7-8 and TRBJ2-7, is as follows: GAGVSQSPRYKVAKRGQDVALRCDPISGHVSLFWYQQALGQGPEFLTYFQNEAQLDKSGLPSDRFFAERPEGSVSTLKIQRTQQEDSAVYLCASSPNRGPYEQYFGPGTRLTVT.

The chain couples TRBV25-1 to TRBJ1-2; tentatively, D is TRBD1 (6 bases). V was clipped by 3 bases and J by 6 bases, with 11 bases between them. This CDR3 has 13 residues. Germline-derived CDR1 and CDR2 are MGHDK and SYGVNS. CDR3 residues: CASSDWAGDGYTF. DNA for the CDR3: TGTGCCAGCAGTGATTGGGCAGGGGATGGCTACACCTTC.

The chain joins TRBV7-8 to TRBJ2-7, with TRBD1 as a possible D gene (6 bases). Trimming stripped 3 bases from V and 3 bases from J, with 12 bases between. The germline V gene encodes CDR1 SGHVS and CDR2 FQNEAQ. This CDR3 has 14 residues. DNA of the CDR3: TGTGCCAGCAGCTTTGCGAGGGGACACTACGAGCAGTACTTC. It encodes CASSFARGHYEQYF.

This chain uses TRBV30 with TRBJ1-1; maybe TRBD1 (6 bases). Germline lookup yields CDR1 GTSNPN and CDR2 SVGIG (reference sequence). This CDR3 has 17 residues. V shed 3 bases and J shed 0 bases, with 20 bases lying between them. CDR3 amino acids: CAWSSSRRGPMNTEAFF. The DNA of the CDR3 is TGTGCCTGGAGCTCCTCCCGGCGGGGGCCCATGAACACTGAAGCTTTCTTT.

The genes are TRBV29-1 and TRBJ1-2; TRBD1 is a possible D gene (5 bases). The CDR3 contains 14 residues. Per the germline V gene, CDR1 is SQVTM and CDR2 is ANQGSEA. The V and J ends lost 4 bases and 2 bases respectively, with 14 bases between them. The DNA of the CDR3 is TGCAGCGTTGGCAGGGCCCAAGCCAACTATGGCTACACCTTC. Translating it yields CSVGRAQANYGYTF.

The J gene is TRBJ1-1, the V gene TRBV25-1; possibly TRBD1 for D (6 bases). V gave up 5 bases and J gave up 1 base, with 8 bases separating them. From germline, CDR1 is MGHDK and CDR2 SYGVNS. The length of the CDR3 is 13 residues. The DNA of the CDR3 is TGTGCCAGCAGTCTACAGGGGAACACTGAAGCTTTCTTT. Its translation is CASSLQGNTEAFF.

This chain joins TRBV5-6 and TRBJ2-3; the D gene is possibly TRBD2 (5 bases). V was cut by 0 bases and J by 1 base, with 15 bases left in between. The CDR3 runs 17 residues. Germline V gene lookup returns CDR1 SGHDT and CDR2 YYEEEE. In DNA form, the CDR3 reads TGTGCCAGCAGCTTGGCGTTTGGGATCGGGGGCACAGATACGCAGTATTTT. This codes for CASSLAFGIGGTDTQYF.

The chain employs TRBV27 and TRBJ1-5, with D possibly being TRBD1 (6 bases). The CDR3 contains 14 residues. V was trimmed by 5 bases and J by 6 bases, leaving 14 bases between them. Per the germline V gene, CDR1 is MNHEY and CDR2 is SMNVEV (reference sequence). The CDR3 sequence is CASSPGGGVQPQHF. CDR3 DNA sequence: TGTGCCAGCAGTCCCGGGGGGGGCGTTCAGCCCCAGCATTTT.

The chain joins TRBV7-2 to TRBJ2-3; 16 nucleotides match TRBD2. Germline V gives CDR1 SGHTA, CDR2 FQGNSA. V was clipped by 3 bases and J by 4 bases; unmatched bases: 4. This CDR3 spans 17 amino acids. In DNA form, the CDR3 reads TGTGCCAGCAGCTTGGGACTAGCGGGAGGGAAGGCAGATACGCAGTATTTT. Residues: CASSLGLAGGKADTQYF. The full variable domain, completed using reference TRBV7-2 and TRBJ2-3, is GAGVSQSPSNKVTEKGKDVELRCDPISGHTALYWYRQSLGQGLEFLIYFQGNSAPDKSGLPSDRFSAERTGGSVSTLTIQRTQQEDSAVYLCASSLGLAGGKADTQYFGPGTRLTVL.

The V gene is TRBV15, the J gene TRBJ1-4; TRBD1 is a possible D gene (6 bases). The germline V gene has CDR1 LNHNV and CDR2 YYDKDF (reference sequence). V was cut by 5 bases and J by 3 bases, with 19 bases left in between. The CDR3 contains 17 residues. This chain's CDR3 is CATSGGGGTVPNEKLFF. CDR3 DNA: TGTGCCACCAGCGGGGGTGGGGGCACGGTACCTAATGAAAAACTGTTTTTT.

Points on this clone: Other nucleotide sequences in the sample specify the same CDR3. The V gene is TRBV6-5, the J gene TRBJ2-2, with 10 nucleotides matching TRBD1. The CDR3 is made up of 15 amino acids. Germline CDR1 and CDR2: MNHEY and SVGAGI. The ends lost 2 bases at V and 5 bases at J; junction bases unmatched: 2. CDR3 bases: TGTGCCAGCAGTTACCGGACAGGGGGGACCGGGGAGCTGTTTTTT. It codes for CASSYRTGGTGELFF.

The rearrangement uses TRBV27 and TRBJ2-1; D is possibly TRBD1 (5 bases). The CDR3 spans 15 residues. CDR1 and CDR2 (germline): MNHEY, SMNVEV (reference sequence). Trimming left V 4 bases short and J 4 bases short, with 14 bases between. CDR3 region: CASSWRKGLYNEQFF. The CDR3, as DNA: TGTGCCAGCAGTTGGAGAAAGGGGTTATACAATGAGCAGTTCTTC.

This chain connects TRBV6-1 to TRBJ1-1, with D possibly TRBD1 on 5 matching bases. The CDR3 consists of 13 residues. In germline, CDR1 is MNHNS, CDR2 SASEGT. The ends were cut back, 6 bases at V and 1 base at J, with 9 bases in the middle. The CDR3 region is CASRLTGNTEAFF. DNA of the CDR3: TGTGCCAGCAGGCTTACAGGGAACACTGAAGCTTTCTTT.

The rearrangement joins TRBV5-1 to TRBJ2-7; 8 nucleotides match TRBD2. The V and J ends lost 3 bases and 4 bases, in that order; junction bases with no gene match: 3. The CDR3 covers 13 residues. CDR1 is SGHRS, CDR2 YFSETQ, per germline. The CDR3 loop reads CASSYGGEYEQYF. The CDR3 DNA sequence: TGCGCCAGCAGCTACGGGGGGGAATACGAGCAGTACTTC.

This clone was recorded a few times. This sequence joins TRBV18 and TRBJ2-1, with 8 bases lining up with TRBD1. The ends lost 3 bases at V and 10 bases at J; junction bases unmatched: 11. This CDR3 has 15 residues. Germline V gene sequence: CDR1 KGHSH, CDR2 LQKENI. CDR3 loop: CASSPGTGRGAEQFF. The CDR3 bases are TGTGCCAGCTCACCCGGGACAGGTAGGGGGGCAGAGCAGTTCTTC.